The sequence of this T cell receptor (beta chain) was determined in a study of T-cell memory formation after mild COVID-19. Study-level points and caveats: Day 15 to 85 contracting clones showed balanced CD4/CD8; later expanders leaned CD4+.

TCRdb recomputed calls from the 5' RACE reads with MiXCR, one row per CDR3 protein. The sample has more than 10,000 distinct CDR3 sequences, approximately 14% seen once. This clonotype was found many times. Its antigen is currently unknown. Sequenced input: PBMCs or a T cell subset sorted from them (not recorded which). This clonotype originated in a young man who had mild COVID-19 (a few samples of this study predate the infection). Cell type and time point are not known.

In nucleotides, the CDR3 is TGTGCCAGCAGTGGCCAACGAAGCTCTTATATCGGTGGCTACACCTTC. This codes for CASSGQRSSYIGGYTF. The chain uses TRBV27 and TRBJ1-2; D unclear. The germline V gene encodes CDR1 MNHEY and CDR2 SMNVEV (reference sequence). This CDR3 region has 16 residues. The ends were cut back, 5 bases at V and 7 bases at J, with 23 bases in the middle.